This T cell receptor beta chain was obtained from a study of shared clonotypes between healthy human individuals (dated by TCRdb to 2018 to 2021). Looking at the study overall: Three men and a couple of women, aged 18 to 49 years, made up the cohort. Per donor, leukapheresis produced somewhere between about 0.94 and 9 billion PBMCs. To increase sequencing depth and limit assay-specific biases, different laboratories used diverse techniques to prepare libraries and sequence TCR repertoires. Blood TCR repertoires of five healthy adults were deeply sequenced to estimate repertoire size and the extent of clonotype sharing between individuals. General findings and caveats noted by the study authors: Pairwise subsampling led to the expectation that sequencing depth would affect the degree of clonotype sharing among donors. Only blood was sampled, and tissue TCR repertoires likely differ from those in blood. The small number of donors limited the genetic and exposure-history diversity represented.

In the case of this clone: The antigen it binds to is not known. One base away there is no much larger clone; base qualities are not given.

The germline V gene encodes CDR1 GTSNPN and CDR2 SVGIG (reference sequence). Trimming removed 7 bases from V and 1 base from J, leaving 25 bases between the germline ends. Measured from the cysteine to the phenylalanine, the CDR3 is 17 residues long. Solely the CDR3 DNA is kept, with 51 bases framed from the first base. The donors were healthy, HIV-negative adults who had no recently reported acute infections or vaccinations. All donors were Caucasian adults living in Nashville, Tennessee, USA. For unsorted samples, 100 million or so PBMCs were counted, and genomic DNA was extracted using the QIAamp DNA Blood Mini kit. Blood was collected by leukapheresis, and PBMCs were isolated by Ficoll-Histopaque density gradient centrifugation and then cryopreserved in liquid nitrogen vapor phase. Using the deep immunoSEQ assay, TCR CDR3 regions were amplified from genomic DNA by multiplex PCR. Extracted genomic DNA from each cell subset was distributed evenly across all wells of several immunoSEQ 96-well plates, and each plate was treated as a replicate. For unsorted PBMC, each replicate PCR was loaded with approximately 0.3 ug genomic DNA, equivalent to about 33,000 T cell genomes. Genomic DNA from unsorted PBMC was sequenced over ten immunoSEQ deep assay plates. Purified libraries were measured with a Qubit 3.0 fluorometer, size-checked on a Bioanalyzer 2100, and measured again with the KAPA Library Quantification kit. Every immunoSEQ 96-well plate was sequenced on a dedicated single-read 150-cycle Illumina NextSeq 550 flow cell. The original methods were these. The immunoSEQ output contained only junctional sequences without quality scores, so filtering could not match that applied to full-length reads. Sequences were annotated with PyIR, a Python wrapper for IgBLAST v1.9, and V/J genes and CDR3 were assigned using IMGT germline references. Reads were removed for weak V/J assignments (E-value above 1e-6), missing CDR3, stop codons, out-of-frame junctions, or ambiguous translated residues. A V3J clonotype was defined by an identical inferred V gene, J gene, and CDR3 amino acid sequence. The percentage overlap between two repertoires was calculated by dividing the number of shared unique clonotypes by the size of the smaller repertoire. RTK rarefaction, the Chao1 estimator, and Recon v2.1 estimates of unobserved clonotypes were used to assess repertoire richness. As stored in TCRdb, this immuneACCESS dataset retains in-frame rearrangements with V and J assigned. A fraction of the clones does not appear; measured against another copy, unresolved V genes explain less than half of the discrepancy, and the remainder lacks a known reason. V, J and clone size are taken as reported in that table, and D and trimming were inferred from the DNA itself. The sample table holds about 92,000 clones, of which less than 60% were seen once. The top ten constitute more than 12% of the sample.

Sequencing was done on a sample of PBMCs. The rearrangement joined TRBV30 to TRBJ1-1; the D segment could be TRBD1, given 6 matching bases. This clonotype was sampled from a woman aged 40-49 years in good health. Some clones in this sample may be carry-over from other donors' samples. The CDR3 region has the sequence CAFQARRPGEWNTEAFF. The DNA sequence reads TGTGCCTTCCAAGCCCGAAGACCAGGGGAATGGAACACTGAAGCTTTCTTT.